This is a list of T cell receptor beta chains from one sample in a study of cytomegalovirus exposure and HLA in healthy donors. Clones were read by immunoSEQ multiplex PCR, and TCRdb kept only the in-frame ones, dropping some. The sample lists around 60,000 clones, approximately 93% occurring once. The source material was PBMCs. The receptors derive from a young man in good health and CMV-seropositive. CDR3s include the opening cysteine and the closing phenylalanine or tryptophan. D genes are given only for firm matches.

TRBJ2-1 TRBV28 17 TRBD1 TGTGCCAGCAGTCCCCCTCGCTTAGACAGGGGATACAATGAGCAGTTCTTC CASSPPRLDRGYNEQFF
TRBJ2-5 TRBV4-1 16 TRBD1 TGCGCCAGCAGCCAAGATCCCGGGACAGGGCCAGAGACCCAGTACTTC CASSQDPGTGPETQYF
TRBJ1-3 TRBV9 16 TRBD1 TGTGCCAGCAGCGCCACTATACAGGGGCCTGGAAACACCATATATTTT CASSATIQGPGNTIYF
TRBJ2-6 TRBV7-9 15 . TGTGCCAGCAGCTTACAGTTCTCTGGGGCCAACGTCCTGACTTTC CASSLQFSGANVLTF
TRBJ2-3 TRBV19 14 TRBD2 TGTGCCAGTAGTCAGCGGGGGGGCACAGATACGCAGTATTTT CASSQRGGTDTQYF
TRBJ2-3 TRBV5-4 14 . TGTGCCAGCAGCCCCGGACTTCACACAGATACGCAGTATTTT CASSPGLHTDTQYF
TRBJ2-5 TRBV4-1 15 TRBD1 TGCGCCAGCAGCCAAGACATACAGGGGGGACAGACCCAGTACTTC CASSQDIQGGQTQYF
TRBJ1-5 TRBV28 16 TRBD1 TGTGCCAGCAGTCGCCTCCGGGACAGGGGAGATCAGCCCCAGCATTTT CASSRLRDRGDQPQHF
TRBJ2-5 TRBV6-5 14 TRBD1 TGTGCCAGCAGGCGGACAGGGGCACAAGAGACCCAGTACTTC CASRRTGAQETQYF
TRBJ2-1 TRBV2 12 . TGTGCCAGCAGATTCATGTACAATGAGCAGTTCTTC CASRFMYNEQFF
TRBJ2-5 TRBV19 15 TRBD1 TGTGCCAGTAGTTTCGGGACAGGGCATCAAGAGACCCAGTACTTC CASSFGTGHQETQYF
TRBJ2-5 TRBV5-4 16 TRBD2 TGTGCCAGCAGCTTGTCGACTAGCGGGAGTAGGGAGACCCAGTACTTC CASSLSTSGSRETQYF
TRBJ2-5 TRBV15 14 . TGTGCCACCAGCAGAGGACAGCTCGAAGAGACCCAGTACTTC CATSRGQLEETQYF
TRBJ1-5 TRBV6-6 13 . TGTGCCAGCAGTGGCGACAGGAATCAGCCCCAGCATTTT CASSGDRNQPQHF
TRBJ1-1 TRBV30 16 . TGTGCCTGGAGTGTACTTCAGACCTGGGGGGACACTGAAGCTTTCTTT CAWSVLQTWGDTEAFF
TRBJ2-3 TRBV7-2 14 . TGTGCCAGCAGCTTAGAATCTAGCTCAGATACGCAGTATTTT CASSLESSSDTQYF
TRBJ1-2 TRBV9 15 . TGTGCCAGCAGCGTAGCAGCGGGGCATGGGGCGCCCCACACCTTC CASSVAAGHGAPHTF
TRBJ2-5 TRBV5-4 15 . TGTGCCAGCAGCTTGGGAGCGGCGTTCCAAGAGACCCAGTACTTC CASSLGAAFQETQYF
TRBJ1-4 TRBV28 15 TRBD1 TGTGCCAGCAGTGACGCCGGGACAGGGGATGAAAAACTGTTTTTT CASSDAGTGDEKLFF
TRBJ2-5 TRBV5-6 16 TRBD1 TGTGCCAGCAGCCGTCCCGGGACAGGGCCCCAAGAGACCCAGTACTTC CASSRPGTGPQETQYF
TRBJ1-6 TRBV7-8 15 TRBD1 TGTGCCAGCAGCTACCCAGGGGGCCGCAATTCACCCCTCCACTTT CASSYPGGRNSPLHF
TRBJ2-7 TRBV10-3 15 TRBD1 TGTGCCATCAGTGATCCCCAGGGGGCAACCTACGAGCAGTACTTC CAISDPQGATYEQYF
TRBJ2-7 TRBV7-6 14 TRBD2 TGTGCCAGCAGCCTCGGACTAGAATCCTACGAGCAGTACTTC CASSLGLESYEQYF